The following is a TCR beta chain sequence with its context. Sequencing used immunoSEQ multiplex PCR; TCRdb keeps in-frame clones, though not all of them. The sample includes 200,000 to 300,000 clones, about 87% of them seen just once. The CDR3 is made up of 14 amino acids. Germline V gene lookup returns CDR1 SGHDT and CDR2 YYEEEE. Trimming took 2 bases from V and 9 from J, leaving 15 bases between them. The data were obtained in a study of blood T cell repertoires in COVID-19. Specimen: peripheral blood. This receptor was taken from a human donor in a cohort sampled during active COVID-19. The V gene is TRBV5-6, the J gene TRBJ2-1; no reliable D call. CDR3 region: CASSFLYSRSEQFF. The CDR3 nucleotides are TGTGCCAGCAGCTTCTTATACAGTAGAAGTGAGCAGTTCTTC.